Below are 13 T cell receptor beta chains sequenced from a single sample in a study of blood T cell repertoires in COVID-19. Assay: immunoSEQ multiplex PCR; the TCRdb copy retains only in-frame clones and omits some. Of a few hundred thousand clones in the sample, about 85% are singletons; the top ten hold about 2%. Sequenced sample: peripheral blood. Receptor source: a young man who had recovered from COVID-19.

Only a few counts were recorded for this clone. The chain links TRBV19 to TRBJ1-1, with no clear D. The CDR3 is 14 amino acids. The V and J ends lost 5 bases and 0 bases respectively, with 10 bases between them. Germline CDR1 LNHDA, CDR2 SQIVND (reference sequence). The DNA of the CDR3 is TGTGCCAGTAGTCCAGAATTCCTGAACACTGAAGCTTTCTTT. The encoded protein is CASSPEFLNTEAFF.

The V call is TRBV2, the J call TRBJ1-2, with TRBD1 identical over 8 bases. This CDR3 contains 17 residues. Germline V gives CDR1 SNHLY, CDR2 FYNNEI. V shed 0 bases, J shed 2 bases, and the junction held 8 bases outside the gene matches. The CDR3 bases are TGTGCCAGCAGTGAAGCCCCGGCCGGACAGGGAAACTATGGCTACACCTTC. Its translation is CASSEAPAGQGNYGYTF.

V usage is TRBV28 and J usage is TRBJ1-2, with 7 nucleotides matching TRBD1. The CDR3 spans 16 residues. The germline CDR1 and CDR2 sequences are MDHEN and SYDVKM. Trimming cost V 5 bases and J 8 bases; bases outside gene matches: 17. The chain's CDR3 is CASSLIGGQTVLGYTF. In DNA form, the CDR3 reads TGTGCCAGCAGTCTTATCGGGGGACAGACGGTCTTGGGCTACACCTTC.

This clone was detected a few times. The chain carries TRBV7-9 and TRBJ1-2; D unclear. V gave up 5 bases and J gave up 0 bases, with 7 bases separating them. The germline CDR1 and CDR2 sequences are SEHNR and FQNEAQ (reference sequence). This CDR3 is built from 13 residues. CDR3 nucleotide sequence: TGTGCCAGCAGCGTCGGTACTAACTATGGCTACACCTTC. This codes for CASSVGTNYGYTF.

V usage is TRBV15 and J usage is TRBJ1-2; TRBD1 might be the D (5 bases). Germline V gene lookup returns CDR1 LNHNV and CDR2 YYDKDF (reference sequence). This CDR3 spans 14 amino acids. Between the trimmed V and J ends, which lost 3 bases and 7 bases, there was a span of 15 bases. The CDR3 region is CATSRGLGRRGYTF. The CDR3 nucleotides are TGTGCCACCAGCAGGGGGCTAGGACGTCGTGGCTACACCTTC.

J is TRBJ1-2 and V is TRBV28; 10 bases are a match to TRBD1. V lost 5 bases, J lost 7 bases, and 7 bases stayed unmatched. The CDR3 extends over 14 amino acids. Germline V gene data show CDR1 as MDHEN and CDR2 as SYDVKM. The CDR3 DNA reads TGTGCCAGCAGTGCCGGGACAGGGGCCTTTGGCTACACCTTC. Translated: CASSAGTGAFGYTF.

The chain is built from TRBV2 and TRBJ1-2, with TRBD1 matching over 9 bases. The CDR3 length is 16 residues. The V and J ends lost 7 bases and 5 bases, in that order; junction bases with no gene match: 14. Germline values: CDR1 SNHLY, CDR2 FYNNEI. The CDR3 region has the DNA TGTGCCAGCAACCCTTCCGGGACAGGGAGTTTTTATGGCTACACCTTC. The encoded protein is CASNPSGTGSFYGYTF.

This clone came up a few times. The V and J genes are TRBV27 and TRBJ1-4, with 8 bases lining up with TRBD1. V lost 2 bases, J lost 4 bases, and 12 bases stayed unmatched. Germline CDR1 is MNHEY and CDR2 is SMNVEV (reference sequence). The CDR3 has 18 residues. CDR3 sequence: CASSLLPPTGANNEKLFF. In DNA, the CDR3 is TGTGCCAGCAGTTTACTACCCCCGACAGGGGCAAATAATGAAAAACTGTTTTTT. Supplemented by reference TRBV27 and TRBJ1-4, the full variable domain reads EAQVTQNPRYLITVTGKKLTVTCSQNMNHEYMSWYRQDPGLGLRQIYYSMNVEVTDKGDVPEGYKVSRKEKRNFPLILESPSPNQTSLYFCASSLLPPTGANNEKLFFGSGTQLSVL.

This CDR3 reads CASGGQGLVGELFF. CDR3 nucleotides: TGTGCCAGCGGCGGACAGGGTCTGGTGGGGGAGCTGTTTTTT. The V and J genes are TRBV2 and TRBJ2-2, with TRBD1 identical over 8 bases. Trimming cost V 8 bases and J 8 bases; bases outside gene matches: 10. Germline V gene lookup returns CDR1 SNHLY and CDR2 FYNNEI. The CDR3 length is 14 residues.

The V gene is TRBV7-2, the J gene TRBJ2-5; possible D gene TRBD1, 6 bases. V gave up 3 bases and J gave up 0 bases, with 8 bases separating them. This CDR3 has 14 amino acids. CDR1 and CDR2 from the germline V gene are SGHTA and FQGNSA. The CDR3 loop reads CASSFDRYQETQYF. The DNA for the CDR3 is TGTGCCAGCAGCTTTGACAGGTACCAAGAGACCCAGTACTTC.

CDR3 DNA: TGTGCCAGCAGTCCGGGATACCGGGAGCTGTTTTTT. It yields the protein CASSPGYRELFF. The chain carries TRBV27 and TRBJ2-2; D is perhaps TRBD2 (5 bases). This CDR3 has 12 residues. The V gene's germline CDR1 is MNHEY and CDR2 SMNVEV (reference sequence). V lost 5 bases and J lost 9, with 10 bases in between.

The rearrangement uses TRBV11-3 and TRBJ1-1; unclear D gene. CDR1 is SGHNT and CDR2 is YENEEA in the germline V gene. V was pared by 5 bases and J by 0 bases, with 10 bases between. The CDR3 runs to 14 residues. CDR3 DNA: TGTGCCAGCAGCGTCGGGAATATGAACACTGAAGCTTTCTTT. Translation gives CASSVGNMNTEAFF.

This clone came up once. This chain uses TRBV7-3 with TRBJ2-2; a weak D match, TRBD1 (5 bases). The CDR3 length is 13 residues. CDR1 is SGHTA and CDR2 is FQGTGA in the germline V gene. The V and J ends lost 5 bases and 8 bases respectively, with 12 bases between them. CDR3 in amino acids: CASSIPGMGELFF. Here the CDR3 DNA reads TGTGCCAGCAGCATCCCAGGGATGGGGGAGCTGTTTTTT.